Listed below are T cell receptor beta chains from one sample, sequenced in a study of OX40 agonist ivuxolimab in advanced cancers. Measured with immunoSEQ multiplex PCR; TCRdb has only the in-frame clones, and not every one. The table records approximately 49,000 clones, about 81% of them present only once. Sequencing was performed on CD4+ or CD8+ T cells sorted from blood, taken in a trial of the OX40 agonist ivuxolimab. Receptors were obtained from an adult with an advanced solid tumor such as melanoma, head and neck, liver or kidney cancer. Each CDR3 is given with its conserved first and last residue. Each record gives: CDR3 DNA, CDR3 protein, J gene, clone size, V gene, D gene. The D gene is left open where the match is weak. Some rows mark clone size as missing; the rest say once, few, many or name a class of expanded clone.

TGTGCCAGCAGCTTAGGGCCTCGGGGGGATACGCAGTATTTT	CASSLGPRGDTQYF	TRBJ2-3	once	TRBV7-6	.
TGTGCCAGCAGCTTAGGGCCAGGGGGAGAGACCCAGTACTTC	CASSLGPGGETQYF	TRBJ2-5	.	TRBV7-3	TRBD1
TGTGCTAGTGGTTCTCTGGGTGGGCCGGATAATTCACCCCTCCACTTT	CASGSLGGPDNSPLHF	TRBJ1-6	.	TRBV12-5	.
TGTGCCTACCAGGCAGCAAACACCGGGGAGCTGTTTTTT	CAYQAANTGELFF	TRBJ2-2	once	TRBV28	.
TGCGCCAGCAGCCAAGGGTACAGGGATAATGAGCAGTTCTTC	CASSQGYRDNEQFF	TRBJ2-1	.	TRBV4-3	.
TGCAGTGCTAGGCTCGAGACCCAGTACTTC	CSARLETQYF	TRBJ2-5	.	TRBV20-1	.
TGTGCCAGCACCGACCTTAGGGGGAACCCCTACGAGCAGTACTTC	CASTDLRGNPYEQYF	TRBJ2-7	.	TRBV28	.
TGCGCCAGCAGCCAAGTTTCCGGGACAGGGAAAAACATTCAGTACTTC	CASSQVSGTGKNIQYF	TRBJ2-4	.	TRBV4-1	TRBD1
TGTGCCAGCAGCCCAACAAGCGCGGGCACCGGGGAGCTGTTTTTT	CASSPTSAGTGELFF	TRBJ2-2	.	TRBV7-3	.
TGTGCCAGCAGTACAGGAATATCCGATTTCGAGCAGTACTTC	CASSTGISDFEQYF	TRBJ2-7	.	TRBV6-1	.
TGTGCCAGCAGCTTCCAGGGGGCGAAGGCCGGGGAGCTGTTTTTT	CASSFQGAKAGELFF	TRBJ2-2	.	TRBV7-3	TRBD1
TGCGCCAGCAGCCAAGATAGCGGGAGCCCCGGGGAGCTGTTTTTT	CASSQDSGSPGELFF	TRBJ2-2	few	TRBV4-3	TRBD2
TGTGCCAGCAGCGTAGATCAGGGGACTGAAGCTTTCTTT	CASSVDQGTEAFF	TRBJ1-1	.	TRBV9	.
TGTGCCAGCAGAGCCCCAGGGCGAAATTCACCCCTCCACTTT	CASRAPGRNSPLHF	TRBJ1-6	.	TRBV6-5	.
TGTGCCAGCAGCAAGGACACAACCGGGGAGCTGTTTTTT	CASSKDTTGELFF	TRBJ2-2	.	TRBV5-4	.
TGTGCCAGCAGCTTGGCCGGGACGGGCTATGGCTACACCTTC	CASSLAGTGYGYTF	TRBJ1-2	.	TRBV5-4	.
TGTGCCAGCACCGGGACAGTCCTTTCCACTGAAGCTTTCTTT	CASTGTVLSTEAFF	TRBJ1-1	.	TRBV2	TRBD1
TGTGCCAGCAGTAAAGGGGCTGGTATGGGCTACTACGAGCAGTACTTC	CASSKGAGMGYYEQYF	TRBJ2-7	.	TRBV2	.
TGCGCCAGCAGCCAAGATCGAGAGGGACGGCCGGTTTTCTTC	CASSQDREGRPVFF	TRBJ2-1	.	TRBV4-1	.
TGTGCCAGCAGCCCAATCCGGGGGGACTATGGCTACACCTTC	CASSPIRGDYGYTF	TRBJ1-2	few	TRBV7-9	.
TGTGCCAGTAGTATTCCGCCTATCTATGGCTACACCTTC	CASSIPPIYGYTF	TRBJ1-2	.	TRBV19	.
TGTGCCAGCACACGGGGAGGGTTAATCTGCAACACCATATATTTT	CASTRGGLICNTIYF	TRBJ1-3	few	TRBV27	.
TGTGCCAGCTCACCTGAGGGACGGACTAACTATGGCTACACCTTC	CASSPEGRTNYGYTF	TRBJ1-2	.	TRBV18	.
TGTGCCAGCTCACCTTACACCAGAGTTGATGAGGGCTACACCTTC	CASSPYTRVDEGYTF	TRBJ1-2	.	TRBV18	.
TGTGCCAGCGGAAGGGACAGGTCTCAAGAGACCCAGTACTTC	CASGRDRSQETQYF	TRBJ2-5	.	TRBV2	TRBD1
TGTGCCAGCAGCTTAGTCGCCGACAATGAGCAGTTCTTC	CASSLVADNEQFF	TRBJ2-1	.	TRBV7-9	.
TGTGCCAGCGGATCTCGAGTCCTATATTCACCCCTCCACTTT	CASGSRVLYSPLHF	TRBJ1-6	.	TRBV19	.
TGTGCCAGCGAAAGCGGGGTCCCGGGCCCCTACACCGGGGAGCTGTTTTTT	CASESGVPGPYTGELFF	TRBJ2-2	.	TRBV2	TRBD2
TGTGCCAGCAGCCCCGGACTAGCGGTTACGAGGCTGTTTTTT	CASSPGLAVTRLFF	TRBJ2-2	.	TRBV7-2	TRBD2
TGCGCCAGCAGCCAAGAGCGGAGACTAGCGCTGTATTTT	CASSQERRLALYF	TRBJ2-3	.	TRBV4-1	TRBD2
TGTGCCAGCAGTGAAGTCCGGGACAGGGGAACTCTTAGCAATCAGCCCCAGCATTTT	CASSEVRDRGTLSNQPQHF	TRBJ1-5	.	TRBV6-1	TRBD1
TGTGCCTGGAGTAGGCGGGACCGGGGTAATGAGCAGTTCTTC	CAWSRRDRGNEQFF	TRBJ2-1	.	TRBV30	.
TGTGCCAGCAGCTTATCTTTGGACAGGGGGTACGAGCAGTACTTC	CASSLSLDRGYEQYF	TRBJ2-7	.	TRBV11-2	TRBD1
TGTGCCAGCACCCCACTAGACAGGAACACCGGGGAGCTGTTTTTT	CASTPLDRNTGELFF	TRBJ2-2	few	TRBV9	.
TGTGCCAGCAGTACCTGGGGCCCGAAGTCCTACGAGCAGTACTTC	CASSTWGPKSYEQYF	TRBJ2-7	.	TRBV27	.
TGTGCCAGCAGCTCCCAGGGGACTGAAGCTTTCTTT	CASSSQGTEAFF	TRBJ1-1	once	TRBV9	.
TGCGCCAGCAGCCCATTGACTGTAACTAATGAAAAACTGTTTTTT	CASSPLTVTNEKLFF	TRBJ1-4	.	TRBV5-1	.
TGTGCTAGCCAACTAGAAATAATGGGCAATGAGCAGTTCTTC	CASQLEIMGNEQFF	TRBJ2-1	.	TRBV12-5	.
TGTGCCAGCAGTCCTCCCGGGACTATTCTCGATACGCAGTATTTT	CASSPPGTILDTQYF	TRBJ2-3	.	TRBV7-9	TRBD2
TGTGCCAGTAGTATCCCGGGCCTAACTTATGGCTACACCTTC	CASSIPGLTYGYTF	TRBJ1-2	.	TRBV19	.
TGCAGCGTTGAGCCGGGAGGGAGTTACGGACGAACGGGTGAGCAGTTCTTC	CSVEPGGSYGRTGEQFF	TRBJ2-1	once	TRBV29-1	TRBD2
TGTGCCAGCGGAGGACAGGGAATCGGCGAGCAGTACTTC	CASGGQGIGEQYF	TRBJ2-7	.	TRBV6-1	TRBD1
TGTGCCAGCAGCAGGAGATCGGGACAGGGGGCCCAAGAGACCCAGTACTTC	CASSRRSGQGAQETQYF	TRBJ2-5	.	TRBV5-4	TRBD1
TGTGCCAGCAGCCCCGGGGGGGCCCCAGAGACCCAGTACTTC	CASSPGGAPETQYF	TRBJ2-5	.	TRBV27	TRBD2
TGTGCCAGCAGCCCAAGACTAGATTGGGGGAATGAGCAGTTCTTC	CASSPRLDWGNEQFF	TRBJ2-1	.	TRBV11-2	.
TGTGCCAGCAGCGTAGAGGGGGCCCCTAGCTCCTACAATGAGCAGTTCTTC	CASSVEGAPSSYNEQFF	TRBJ2-1	once	TRBV9	TRBD1
TGCGCCAGCAGCCAGTCAATCCGGGACAGGGTTAATGAGCAGTTCTTC	CASSQSIRDRVNEQFF	TRBJ2-1	.	TRBV4-3	TRBD1
TGTGCCAGCAGCCAGCAAGCGTCAGGGACTAACTATGGCTACACCTTC	CASSQQASGTNYGYTF	TRBJ1-2	.	TRBV7-6	.
TGTGCCACCAGCATAGGAGGTGGCAATCAGCCCCAGCATTTT	CATSIGGGNQPQHF	TRBJ1-5	.	TRBV15	.
TGCGCCAGCAGCTTGGGACTAGCGGGGCCCACCGGGGAGCTGTTTTTT	CASSLGLAGPTGELFF	TRBJ2-2	.	TRBV5-1	TRBD2
TGTGCCAGCAGTCGGGTGCCCCGGGCCCGCGGGGAGCTGTTTTTT	CASSRVPRARGELFF	TRBJ2-2	.	TRBV27	.
TGTGCCTGGAGTGGGGCCACAGATACGCAGTATTTT	CAWSGATDTQYF	TRBJ2-3	.	TRBV30	.
TGTGCCAGCAGCTCGGAGTCATACACCGGGGAGCTGTTTTTT	CASSSESYTGELFF	TRBJ2-2	.	TRBV7-3	.
TGCAGTGCTAAGAGGATCTACGAGCAGTACTTC	CSAKRIYEQYF	TRBJ2-7	.	TRBV20-1	.
TGTGCCAGCATGGACAGGGGGCGCGCCTCTAACTATGGCTACACCTTC	CASMDRGRASNYGYTF	TRBJ1-2	.	TRBV28	TRBD1
TGTGCCAGCAGCTCCGTGGCCAGCTACTACAATGAGCAGTTCTTC	CASSSVASYYNEQFF	TRBJ2-1	once	TRBV7-3	.
TGTGCCAGCAGCGCCTCATTTGGGACAGGAGAGCAGTTCTTC	CASSASFGTGEQFF	TRBJ2-1	.	TRBV9	TRBD1
TGTGCCAGCAGCGCAGCCGGGACAGACTATGGCTACACCTTC	CASSAAGTDYGYTF	TRBJ1-2	.	TRBV7-9	TRBD1
TGTGCCAGCAGTCTTCCGGGACGACCCTACGAGCAGTACTTC	CASSLPGRPYEQYF	TRBJ2-7	few	TRBV11-2	.
TGTGCCACCTTGAGGGATAACGGGTACACTGAAGCTTTCTTT	CATLRDNGYTEAFF	TRBJ1-1	.	TRBV2	.